These 15 T cell receptor beta chains share one sample of origin, sequenced in a study of siplizumab effects on memory and regulatory T cells. Profiling relied on immunoSEQ multiplex PCR, and the TCRdb table lists in-frame clones only, not all of them. This sample has more than 95,000 clones; 93% occur once, and the top ten carry 0.55% to 0.7%. The sequenced sample consisted of Tregs sorted from blood. The source is a human donor in good health.

The genes are TRBV6-6 and TRBJ2-5; TRBD1 might be the D (5 bases). CDR1 MNHNY and CDR2 SVGAGI come from the germline V gene (reference sequence). The CDR3 length is 13 residues. V shed 6 bases and J shed 7 bases, with 15 bases lying between them. This CDR3 reads CASRDDSSGTQYF. The CDR3 DNA reads as TGTGCCAGCAGGGATGACAGTTCGGGGACCCAGTACTTC.

The gene calls are TRBV15 and TRBJ1-1; TRBD1 aligns across 9 bases. CDR3 length: 14 residues. Germline CDR1 and CDR2: LNHNV and YYDKDF (reference sequence). The V gene end was trimmed by 4 bases and the J gene end by 3 bases; junction bases not matched to a gene: 3. In DNA, the CDR3 is TGTGCCACCAGCACATGGACAGGGGACACTGAAGCTTTCTTT. Translated: CATSTWTGDTEAFF.

This clone was seen once. V and J are TRBV6-5 and TRBJ2-5, with D uncertain. Near its end, the DNA agrees better with TRBJ2-7, so the J call may be wrong. This CDR3 spans 13 amino acids. Germline V gives CDR1 MNHEY, CDR2 SVGAGI. CDR3 sequence: CASSYSTGYEQYF. The CDR3 region has the DNA TGTGCCAGCAGTTACTCAACTGGGTACGAGCAGTACTTC.

The gene calls are TRBV29-1 and TRBJ1-1; D is undetermined. Trimming took 4 bases from V and 8 from J, leaving 8 bases between them. The CDR3 is 10 residues long. CDR1 SQVTM and CDR2 ANQGSEA come from the germline V gene. CDR3 nucleotides: TGCAGCGTTGTACAGCCCGAAGCTTTCTTT. Protein: CSVVQPEAFF.

The rearrangement links TRBV6-1 to TRBJ1-2; TRBD1 matches 9 bases. CDR1 MNHNS and CDR2 SASEGT come from the germline V gene. This CDR3 region has 15 residues. With V trimmed by 4 bases and J by 2 bases, 5 bases remained unmatched. The CDR3 DNA reads TGTGCCAGCAGTGGTGTAGGACAGGGGAACTATGGCTACACCTTC. It translates to CASSGVGQGNYGYTF.

This sequence joins TRBV5-5 and TRBJ2-3; possible D gene TRBD2, 5 bases. The CDR3 runs to 16 residues. CDR1 is SGHKS and CDR2 is YYEKEE in the germline V gene (reference sequence). Trimming left V 0 bases short and J 4 bases short, with 15 bases between. The CDR3 is CASSLDWAIGADTQYF. The CDR3 DNA follows: TGTGCCAGCAGCTTGGATTGGGCTATCGGGGCAGATACGCAGTATTTT.

The CDR3 bases are TGTGCCACCAGCAGAGACGTATACGAGCAGTACTTC. Protein: CATSRDVYEQYF. The chain has TRBV15 and TRBJ2-7; D is unresolved. Trimming left V 0 bases short and J 4 bases short, with 4 bases between. This CDR3 has 12 amino acids. The germline CDR1 and CDR2 sequences are LNHNV and YYDKDF (reference sequence). The full variable domain, rest sourced from reference TRBV15 and TRBJ2-7, is DAMVIQNPRYQVTQFGKPVTLSCSQTLNHNVMYWYQQKSSQAPKLLFHYYDKDFNNEADTPDNFQSRRPNTSFCFLDIRSPGLGDTAMYLCATSRDVYEQYFGPGTRLTVT.

The rearrangement uses TRBV9 and TRBJ1-2; 11 nucleotides agree with TRBD1. J was trimmed by 8 bases and V by 4 bases; bases with no gene match: 7. The CDR3 covers 14 residues. CDR1 is SGDLS, CDR2 YYNGEE, per germline. CDR3 bases: TGTGCCAGCAGCCCCTCCGGGACAGGGGGAGGCTACACCTTC. This translates into CASSPSGTGGGYTF.

The rearrangement joins TRBV19 to TRBJ1-1; D uncertain. Trimming removed 2 bases at V and 0 bases at J, with 10 bases between. Looked up from germline, CDR1 is LNHDA and CDR2 is SQIVND (reference sequence). This CDR3 contains 15 residues. CDR3 nucleotides: TGTGCCAGTAGTATATCTCGCCTAGTGAACACTGAAGCTTTCTTT. It encodes CASSISRLVNTEAFF.

The chain links TRBV15 to TRBJ1-2; a possible D gene is TRBD1 (6 bases). Looked up from germline, CDR1 is LNHNV and CDR2 is YYDKDF (reference sequence). CDR3 length: 14 amino acids. With 1 base removed from V and 4 bases from J, the gap between germline ends came to 10 bases. The CDR3 nucleotides are TGTGCCACCAGCAGAGCTGGACAGACCTATGGCTACACCTTC. Amino acids: CATSRAGQTYGYTF.

This rearrangement joins TRBV19 to TRBJ2-5; TRBD1 might be the D (6 bases). Germline loops: CDR1 LNHDA, CDR2 SQIVND (reference sequence). CDR3 length: 13 amino acids. Trimming stripped 5 bases from V and 2 bases from J, with 9 bases between. CDR3 amino acids: CASSWTDQETQYF. The CDR3 region has the DNA TGTGCCAGTAGTTGGACAGATCAAGAGACCCAGTACTTC.

CDR3 nucleotide sequence: TGTGCCAGCGCGATTTACAATGAGCAGTTCTTC. Translating gives CASAIYNEQFF. This rearrangement joins TRBV6-5 to TRBJ2-1, with unresolved D. Per the germline V gene, CDR1 is MNHEY and CDR2 is SVGAGI. V was trimmed by 8 bases and J by 4 bases, leaving 6 bases between them. This CDR3 is built from 11 residues.

As for this clone: Other DNA sequences in the same sample also yield this CDR3. V and J are TRBV5-1 and TRBJ2-5; D is possibly TRBD2 (5 bases). The CDR3 is 12 residues long. Germline assignment: CDR1 SGHRS and CDR2 YFSETQ. Trimming stripped 0 bases from V and 5 bases from J, with 5 bases between. The CDR3 DNA reads TGCGCCAGCAGCTTGGCGGGGGAGACCCAGTACTTC. It yields the protein CASSLAGETQYF.

The CDR3 loop reads CASTPHTTSANYGYTF. The CDR3 nucleotides read TGTGCCAGTACGCCTCACACCACATCGGCTAACTATGGCTACACCTTC. This chain connects TRBV19 to TRBJ1-2; no reliable D call. The CDR3 has 16 residues. Deletions cut 7 bases from V and 0 bases from J, with 18 bases between. The germline CDR1 and CDR2 sequences are LNHDA and SQIVND (reference sequence).

V usage is TRBV5-1 and J usage is TRBJ1-2; D uncertain. The CDR3 has 13 amino acids. The germline V and J ends were trimmed by 0 bases and 6 bases, with 9 bases remaining between them. Germline CDR1 reads SGHRS; CDR2 reads YFSETQ. As DNA, the CDR3 is TGCGCCAGCAGCTTGGCCAGTCGAAATGGCTACACCTTC. Translating gives CASSLASRNGYTF. Supplemented by reference TRBV5-1 and TRBJ1-2, the full variable domain reads KAGVTQTPRYLIKTRGQQVTLSCSPISGHRSVSWYQQTPGQGLQFLFEYFSETQRNKGNFPGRFSGRQFSNSRSEMNVSTLELGDSALYLCASSLASRNGYTFGSGTRLTVV.